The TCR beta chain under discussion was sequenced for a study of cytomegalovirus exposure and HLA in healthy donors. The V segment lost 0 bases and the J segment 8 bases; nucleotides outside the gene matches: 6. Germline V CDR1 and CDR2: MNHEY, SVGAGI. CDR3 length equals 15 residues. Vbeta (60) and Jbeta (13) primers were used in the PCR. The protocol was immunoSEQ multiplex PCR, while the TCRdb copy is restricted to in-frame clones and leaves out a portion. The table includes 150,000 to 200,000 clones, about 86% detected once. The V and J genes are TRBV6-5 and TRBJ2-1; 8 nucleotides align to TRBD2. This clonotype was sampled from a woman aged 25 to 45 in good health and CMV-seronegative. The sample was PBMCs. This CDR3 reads CASSYSGLGNYEQFF. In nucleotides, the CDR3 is TGTGCCAGCAGTTACTCGGGACTAGGGAACTATGAGCAGTTCTTC.